The clone carrying this T cell receptor (beta chain) was seen a single time. The target antigen is unknown. This sample stems from a study of early T cells in non-severe SARS-CoV-2 infection. About the research overall: The sequenced material was bulk RNA from unsorted whole blood, and its chains were unpaired. Study-wide results and limits: Matching with VDJdb favored anti-spike CD8 responses (missing private and CD4 specificities).

Unique molecular identifiers were attached to individual cDNA molecules. TCRdb analysed the 5' RACE reads with MiXCR anew, one entry per CDR3 protein. The sample shows tens of thousands of distinct CDR3 sequences, roughly 12% of them seen only once. The CDR3 loop spans 15 amino acids. Germline V gene sequence: CDR1 DFQATT, CDR2 SNEGSKA (reference sequence). The chain recombines TRBV20-1 with TRBJ2-5; TRBD2 aligns across 15 bases. The sequence came from an adult who was a healthcare worker with PCR-confirmed SARS-CoV-2 infection or an uninfected control (not recorded which). The sample consisted of whole blood, taken at baseline. This CDR3 is CSARTSGGAGETQYF. The CDR3 nucleotides read TGCAGCGCCAGGACTAGCGGGGGGGCGGGAGAGACCCAGTACTTC.